The rows below give T cell receptor beta chains drawn from one sample of a study of blood T cell repertoires in COVID-19. Sequenced by immunoSEQ multiplex PCR; TCRdb stores in-frame clones only, minus some. The sample records roughly 150,000 clones, 83% being singletons. Sequenced: peripheral blood. All receptors derive from an elderly woman with acute or convalescent COVID-19. CDR3s include the opening cysteine and the closing phenylalanine or tryptophan. A D gene is named only where the DNA matches it firmly. Clone size is stated in some rows and not others, as once, few, many or a class when expanded.

cdr3_nt cdr3_aa j_call clone_size v_call d_call cdr3_length
TGTGCCAGCTCACCAGCTTACAACTACGAGCAGTACTTC CASSPAYNYEQYF TRBJ2-7 - TRBV18 - 13
TGTGCCAGCAGCCCAAGAGCGATGAACACCGGGGAGCTGTTTTTT CASSPRAMNTGELFF TRBJ2-2 - TRBV6-5 - 15
TGTGCCAGCAGCCAAATTATTCAAGAGACCCAGTACTTC CASSQIIQETQYF TRBJ2-5 - TRBV3-1/TRBV3-2 - 13
TGTGCCAGCAGCTTAGAGTCCTTAGGGGCAAGGAATGTCTACACCTTC CASSLESLGARNVYTF TRBJ1-2 - TRBV7-6 - 16
TGTGCCAGCAGCGGACAGGGGGCGAACACCGGGGAGCTGTTTTTT CASSGQGANTGELFF TRBJ2-2 - TRBV9 TRBD1 15
TGTGCCAGTGGTACAGGACTTGATCAGCCCCAGCATTTT CASGTGLDQPQHF TRBJ1-5 - TRBV19 - 13
TGCAGTGCTAGAAGGGGAGAGACCCAGTACTTC CSARRGETQYF TRBJ2-5 - TRBV20-1 - 11
TGTGCCAGCAGCCCTAACCCGGTTCAGCCCCAGCATTTT CASSPNPVQPQHF TRBJ1-5 - TRBV6-2/TRBV6-3 - 13
TGTGCCTGGAGTAGAGTGAGGACTAGCGGGAGTCGGGACGAGCAGTACTTC CAWSRVRTSGSRDEQYF TRBJ2-7 - TRBV30 TRBD2 17
TGTGCCACCAGTGGCCCTAGCAGCGACGAGCAGTACTTC CATSGPSSDEQYF TRBJ2-7 - TRBV24-1 - 13
TGTGCCAGTAGTTTGGGGCTAGCGGGAGTCAGCACAGATACGCAGTATTTT CASSLGLAGVSTDTQYF TRBJ2-3 - TRBV19 TRBD2 17
TGTGCCAGCAGCCAAGATGTAGGTGGAGCTAACTATGGCTACACCTTC CASSQDVGGANYGYTF TRBJ1-2 once TRBV16 - 16
TGCGCCAGCAGCCAAGATCTAGGCCAGCCCCAGCATTTT CASSQDLGQPQHF TRBJ1-5 - TRBV4-3 - 13
TGTGCCAGCAGCATGACCGGCCGGTCGGGGCAGTACTTC CASSMTGRSGQYF TRBJ2-7 - TRBV6-5 - 13
TGTGCCAGCAGCCAGAGGGGCGCAGGACTAGCGGGGTCAAACACCGGGGAGCTGTTTTTT CASSQRGAGLAGSNTGELFF TRBJ2-2 - TRBV3-1/TRBV3-2 TRBD2 20
TGCAGCGTGGAGGGGTATAGAACCAATGAGCAGTTCTTC CSVEGYRTNEQFF TRBJ2-1 - TRBV29-1 - 13
TGCGCCAGCAGCCAAGCGTCAGTTAACTATGGCTACACCTTC CASSQASVNYGYTF TRBJ1-2 - TRBV4-3 - 14
TGCGCCAGCAGCTTGGGGGCAGGCACCGGGGAGCTGTTTTTT CASSLGAGTGELFF TRBJ2-2 - TRBV5-1 - 14
TGTGCCAGTCGCGACAGCGGGAGGGCGAATGAGCAGTTCTTC CASRDSGRANEQFF TRBJ2-1 - TRBV19 TRBD2 14
TGTGCCAGCAGCTTAGTACAGGGATCGAACACTGAAGCTTTCTTT CASSLVQGSNTEAFF TRBJ1-1 - TRBV7-8 - 15
TGTGCCAGCAGCTCAAACAGGGTCGAGCAGTACTTC CASSSNRVEQYF TRBJ2-7 once TRBV7-8 - 12
TGTGCCAGTAGTAGCGCGGGTACAGATACGCAGTATTTT CASSSAGTDTQYF TRBJ2-3 - TRBV19 - 13
TGCGCCAGCAGCTTGGGACAGGAGAACTATGGCTACACCTTC CASSLGQENYGYTF TRBJ1-2 - TRBV5-1 - 14
TGCGCCAGCAGCCAAGATTGGGTCGGGACAGACTATGGCTACACCTTC CASSQDWVGTDYGYTF TRBJ1-2 - TRBV4-3 TRBD1 16
TGTGCCTGGACTAGCGGGAGAGGCAATGAGCAGTTCTTC CAWTSGRGNEQFF TRBJ2-1 - TRBV30 TRBD2 13
TGTGCCAGCAGTTACAGATCTACAGGGGCGAGCGGGGAGCTGTTTTTT CASSYRSTGASGELFF TRBJ2-2 - TRBV6-5 TRBD1 16
TGTGCCAGTAGTATAGATCGTACCAGGGGCCTGGGCAATCAGCCCCAGCATTTT CASSIDRTRGLGNQPQHF TRBJ1-5 few TRBV19 - 18
TGTGCCAGCAGCCAAGATGTCTCAGGGTGGGTTAAAAACATTCAGTACTTC CASSQDVSGWVKNIQYF TRBJ2-4 once TRBV3-1/TRBV3-2 - 17
TGTGCCAGCAGCTTAGACTCAGGTCGGGGCTATGGCTACACCTTC CASSLDSGRGYGYTF TRBJ1-2 - TRBV7-2 - 15
TGTGCCAGCAGCTTAATCCCCCCAGTCCGCACCGGGGAGCTGTTTTTT CASSLIPPVRTGELFF TRBJ2-2 - TRBV7-9 - 16
TGTGCCAGCAGCGTAGGAGTCGACAGGAGGAACACTGAAGCTTTCTTT CASSVGVDRRNTEAFF TRBJ1-1 - TRBV9 - 16
TGTGCCAGCAGCCTGCGGGACCCGAGGATTGGCGAGCAGTACTTC CASSLRDPRIGEQYF TRBJ2-7 - TRBV14 - 15
TGTGCCAGTAGTTTCTACAGGGGGCAGAACACTGAAGCTTTCTTT CASSFYRGQNTEAFF TRBJ1-1 - TRBV19 TRBD1 15
TGTGCCAGCACCCCCCCAGGGATCGCAGATACGCAGTATTTT CASTPPGIADTQYF TRBJ2-3 - TRBV6-5 - 14
TGCGCCAGCAGCCCGGGACAGAATAATGAAAAACTGTTTTTT CASSPGQNNEKLFF TRBJ1-4 - TRBV4-1 TRBD1 14
TGTGCCAGCAGCTTAGGGGCAGGGAATTCACCCCTCCACTTT CASSLGAGNSPLHF TRBJ1-6 - TRBV7-2 - 14
TGTGCCAGCATTAGACCGACTTTGGAGACCCAGTACTTC CASIRPTLETQYF TRBJ2-5 once TRBV2 - 13
TGTGCCAGCACTGGGCAGAGCAATCAGCCCCAGCATTTT CASTGQSNQPQHF TRBJ1-5 - TRBV2 - 13
TGCGCCAGCAGCTTGGTACAGGCATCTAGCACAGATACGCAGTATTTT CASSLVQASSTDTQYF TRBJ2-3 - TRBV5-1 - 16
TGTGCCAGCAGCCCTAGGACTAGCGGGGTCAAGTACCAAGAGACCCAGTACTTC CASSPRTSGVKYQETQYF TRBJ2-5 once TRBV7-2 TRBD2 18
TGTGCCAGGGGGGGGACCCAGTACTTC CARGGTQYF TRBJ2-5 - TRBV6-4 - 9
TGTGCCAGCTCGACTAGCGGGGGAAACATTCAGTACTTC CASSTSGGNIQYF TRBJ2-4 - TRBV7-2 TRBD2 13
TGTGCCTGGACTCACAATCTGGGGGAGGGGGAGACCCAGTACTTC CAWTHNLGEGETQYF TRBJ2-5 - TRBV30 TRBD2 15
TGTGCCACCAGCAGAGATCGCGGGTCTGAAGCTTTCTTT CATSRDRGSEAFF TRBJ1-1 - TRBV15 - 13
TGCGCCAGCAGCTTGGGATTCGGACTCTCCTTTGGCAATGAGCAGTTCTTC CASSLGFGLSFGNEQFF TRBJ2-1 - TRBV5-1 - 17
TGTGCCATCAGTGAGGGGGGCGCGGGCAATCAGCCCCAGCATTTT CAISEGGAGNQPQHF TRBJ1-5 - TRBV10-3 - 15
TGTGCCAGCAGCTGGACTAGCGGGAGTAGGGAGACCCAGTACTTC CASSWTSGSRETQYF TRBJ2-5 - TRBV7-2 TRBD2 15
TGTGCCAGCATCGGGGGGGCAGCGAACACTGAAGCTTTCTTT CASIGGAANTEAFF TRBJ1-1 - TRBV25-1 - 14
TGCGCCAGCAGCCAAGGCCCCGGGACAAACACCGGGGAGCTGTTTTTT CASSQGPGTNTGELFF TRBJ2-2 - TRBV4-1 - 16
TGTGCCAGCAGTTACTCGAGAGGTACGGGTGCTGAAGCTTTCTTT CASSYSRGTGAEAFF TRBJ1-1 - TRBV6-5 - 15
TGTGCCAGCAGTTTAGATGTTAGTGTGTTCGGCTACACCTTC CASSLDVSVFGYTF TRBJ1-2 - TRBV28 - 14
TGTGCCAGCAGTTTATCTTCTAGCGGCTCAGATACGCAGTATTTT CASSLSSSGSDTQYF TRBJ2-3 - TRBV27 TRBD2 15